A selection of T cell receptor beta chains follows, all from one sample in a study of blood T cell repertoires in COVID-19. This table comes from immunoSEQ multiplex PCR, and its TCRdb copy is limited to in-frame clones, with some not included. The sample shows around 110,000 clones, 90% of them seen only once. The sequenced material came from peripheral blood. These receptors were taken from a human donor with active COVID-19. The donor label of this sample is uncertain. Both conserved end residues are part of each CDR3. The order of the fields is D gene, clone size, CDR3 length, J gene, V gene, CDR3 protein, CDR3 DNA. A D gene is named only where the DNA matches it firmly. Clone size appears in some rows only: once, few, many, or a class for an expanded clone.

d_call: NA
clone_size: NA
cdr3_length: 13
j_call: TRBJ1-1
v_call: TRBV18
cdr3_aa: CASSPRGNTEAFF
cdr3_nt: TGTGCCAGCTCACCACGAGGGAACACTGAAGCTTTCTTT

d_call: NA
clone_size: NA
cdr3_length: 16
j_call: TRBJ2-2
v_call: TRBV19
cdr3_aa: CASSNQGGFSTGELFF
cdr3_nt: TGTGCCAGTAGTAATCAGGGCGGTTTCAGCACCGGGGAGCTGTTTTTT

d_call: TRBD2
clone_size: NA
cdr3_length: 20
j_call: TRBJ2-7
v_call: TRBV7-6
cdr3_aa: CASSLAPPLGLAGLSYEQYF
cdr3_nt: TGTGCCAGCAGCTTAGCCCCCCCCCTAGGGTTAGCGGGGTTAAGCTACGAGCAGTACTTC

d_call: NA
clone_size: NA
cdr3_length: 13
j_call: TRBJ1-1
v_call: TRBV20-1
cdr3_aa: CSASKDMNTEAFF
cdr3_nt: TGCAGTGCTAGTAAAGACATGAACACTGAAGCTTTCTTT

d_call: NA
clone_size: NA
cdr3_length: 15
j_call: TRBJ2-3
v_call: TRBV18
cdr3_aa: CASSPNQGSTDTQYF
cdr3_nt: TGTGCCAGCTCACCAAATCAGGGAAGCACAGATACGCAGTATTTT

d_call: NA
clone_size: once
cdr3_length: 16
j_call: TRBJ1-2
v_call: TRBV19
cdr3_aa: CASSTQPLGLNYGYTF
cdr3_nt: TGTGCCAGTAGTACCCAACCGCTCGGTCTTAACTATGGCTACACCTTC

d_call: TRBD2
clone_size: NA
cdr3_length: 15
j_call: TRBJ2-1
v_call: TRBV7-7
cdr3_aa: CASSLAGGAYNEQFF
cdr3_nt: TGTGCCAGCAGCTTAGCGGGGGGGGCCTACAATGAGCAGTTCTTC

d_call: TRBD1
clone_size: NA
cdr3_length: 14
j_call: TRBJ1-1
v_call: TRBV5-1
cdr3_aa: CASSPTTGGTEAFF
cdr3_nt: TGCGCCAGCAGTCCCACGACAGGGGGAACTGAAGCTTTCTTT

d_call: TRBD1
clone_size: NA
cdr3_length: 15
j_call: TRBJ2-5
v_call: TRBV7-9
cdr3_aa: CASSNNQGARGEQYF
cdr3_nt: TGTGCCAGCAGCAACAACCAGGGGGCGCGGGGTGAGCAGTACTTC

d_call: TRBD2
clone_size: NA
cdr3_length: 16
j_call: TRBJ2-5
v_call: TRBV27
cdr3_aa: CASSPLAGGLGETQYF
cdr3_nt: TGTGCCAGCAGTCCCCTAGCGGGGGGGTTGGGAGAGACCCAGTACTTC

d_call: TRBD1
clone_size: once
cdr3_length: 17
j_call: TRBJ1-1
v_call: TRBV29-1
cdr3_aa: CSVGHFWDRDSNTEAFF
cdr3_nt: TGCAGCGTCGGTCACTTTTGGGACAGGGATAGTAACACTGAAGCTTTCTTT

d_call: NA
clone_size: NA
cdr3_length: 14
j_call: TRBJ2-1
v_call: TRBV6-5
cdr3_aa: CASRGGLSYNEQFF
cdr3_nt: TGTGCCAGCAGGGGGGGGCTATCGTACAATGAGCAGTTCTTC

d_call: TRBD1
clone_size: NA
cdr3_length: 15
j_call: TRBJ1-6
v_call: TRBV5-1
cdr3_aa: CASSSLRDSYSPLHF
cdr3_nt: TGCGCCAGCAGCTCCCTCCGGGACAGTTATTCACCCCTCCACTTT

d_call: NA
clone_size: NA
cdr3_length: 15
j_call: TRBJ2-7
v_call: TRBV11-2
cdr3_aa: CASSRQAGVSREQYF
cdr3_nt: TGTGCCAGCAGCCGACAGGCCGGGGTATCGCGGGAGCAGTACTTC

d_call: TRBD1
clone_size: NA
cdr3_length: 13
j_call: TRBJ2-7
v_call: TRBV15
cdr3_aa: CATSRGDSYEQYF
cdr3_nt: TGTGCCACCAGCAGAGGGGACAGCTACGAGCAGTACTTC

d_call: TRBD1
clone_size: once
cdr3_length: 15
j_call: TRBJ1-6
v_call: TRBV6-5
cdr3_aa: CASSYQGQGQSPLHF
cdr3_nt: TGTGCCAGCAGTTACCAGGGACAGGGTCAATCACCCCTCCACTTT

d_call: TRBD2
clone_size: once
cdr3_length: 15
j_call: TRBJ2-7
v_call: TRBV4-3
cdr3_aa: CASSQLAGGPTEQYF
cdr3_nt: TGCGCCAGCAGCCAACTAGCGGGGGGGCCGACCGAGCAGTACTTC

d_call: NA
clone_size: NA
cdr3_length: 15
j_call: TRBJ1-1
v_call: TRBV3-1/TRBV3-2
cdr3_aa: CASSQLRGENTEAFF
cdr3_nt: TGTGCCAGCAGCCAATTACGGGGTGAGAACACTGAAGCTTTCTTT

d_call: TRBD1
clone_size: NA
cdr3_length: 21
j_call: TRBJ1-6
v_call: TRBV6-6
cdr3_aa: CASSEGQGPSRPSSYNSPLHF
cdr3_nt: TGTGCCAGCAGCGAGGGACAGGGCCCCAGCCGGCCCAGCTCCTATAATTCACCCCTCCACTTT

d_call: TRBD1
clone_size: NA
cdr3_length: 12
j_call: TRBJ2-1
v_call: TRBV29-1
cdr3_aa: CSVAKDRDEQFF
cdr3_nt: TGCAGCGTTGCAAAAGACAGGGATGAGCAGTTCTTC